This is a list of T cell receptor beta chains from one sample in a study of B cell selection in AIRE deficiency. Assay used: immunoSEQ multiplex PCR; TCRdb lists only in-frame clones, some missing. The table has about 25,000 clones, 96% seen once. The sequenced sample consisted of CD4+CD127+ conventional T cells sorted from PBMCs. All receptors come from a human donor in good health. CDR3s include the opening cysteine and the closing phenylalanine or tryptophan. A D gene is named only where the DNA matches it firmly. For some rows the clone size is stated as once, few or many, or as a class when expanded; others skip it.

J: TRBJ2-4
size: NA
V: TRBV6-5
length: 14
D: NA
CDR3: CASSYSTQGGRAYF
DNA: TGTGCCAGCAGTTACTCGACTCAGGGGGGGAGGGCTTACTTC

J: TRBJ2-7
size: NA
V: TRBV6-6
length: 14
D: TRBD1
CDR3: CASSRRQGAREQYF
DNA: TGTGCCAGCAGTCGGAGACAGGGGGCTAGGGAGCAGTACTTC

J: TRBJ2-3
size: few
V: TRBV2
length: 13
D: NA
CDR3: CAGGTAFTDTQYF
DNA: TGTGCCGGGGGGACCGCATTCACAGATACGCAGTATTTT

J: TRBJ2-1
size: NA
V: TRBV11-2
length: 15
D: NA
CDR3: CASSLDGNSYNEQFF
DNA: TGTGCCAGCAGCTTAGACGGGAACTCCTACAATGAGCAGTTCTTC

J: TRBJ1-4
size: NA
V: TRBV11-2
length: 18
D: TRBD1
CDR3: CASSYIAGTGGANEKLFF
DNA: TGTGCCAGCAGCTACATAGCCGGGACAGGGGGCGCGAACGAAAAACTGTTTTTT

J: TRBJ1-6
size: once
V: TRBV28
length: 16
D: NA
CDR3: CASHPSVGGANSPLHF
DNA: TGTGCCAGCCATCCGTCGGTGGGGGGGGCGAATTCACCCCTCCACTTT

J: TRBJ2-6
size: once
V: TRBV9
length: 15
D: NA
CDR3: CASSVGGSGANVLTF
DNA: TGTGCCAGCAGCGTAGGAGGGTCTGGGGCCAACGTCCTGACTTTC

J: TRBJ2-7
size: NA
V: TRBV2
length: 14
D: NA
CDR3: CASSEMAGSYEQYF
DNA: TGTGCCAGCAGTGAGATGGCAGGGAGCTACGAGCAGTACTTC

J: TRBJ2-7
size: NA
V: TRBV11-3
length: 15
D: TRBD2
CDR3: CASSLTSGTWDEQYF
DNA: TGTGCCAGCAGCTTAACGAGCGGGACTTGGGACGAGCAGTACTTC

J: TRBJ2-3
size: NA
V: TRBV5-1
length: 15
D: TRBD2
CDR3: CASSGRLAGADTQYF
DNA: TGCGCCAGCTCCGGAAGACTAGCGGGAGCAGATACGCAGTATTTT

J: TRBJ1-2
size: once
V: TRBV14
length: 14
D: TRBD1
CDR3: CASSHRTGEGPYTF
DNA: TGTGCCAGCAGCCATCGGACAGGGGAGGGACCCTACACCTTC

J: TRBJ1-4
size: NA
V: TRBV15
length: 16
D: NA
CDR3: CATSRAEEPTNEKLFF
DNA: TGTGCCACCAGCAGAGCTGAGGAGCCAACTAATGAAAAACTGTTTTTT

J: TRBJ2-5
size: NA
V: TRBV5-1
length: 12
D: NA
CDR3: CASSLAQETQYF
DNA: TGCGCCAGCAGCTTGGCCCAAGAGACCCAGTACTTC

J: TRBJ1-2
size: NA
V: TRBV6-5
length: 14
D: NA
CDR3: CASRRSGVDYGYTF
DNA: TGTGCCAGCAGAAGGAGCGGGGTAGACTATGGCTACACCTTC

J: TRBJ1-2
size: once
V: TRBV19
length: 14
D: TRBD1
CDR3: CASSIPGGGYGYTF
DNA: TGTGCCAGTAGTATTCCAGGGGGTGGCTATGGCTACACCTTC

J: TRBJ2-1
size: NA
V: TRBV28
length: 15
D: NA
CDR3: CASSLDSRPYNEQFF
DNA: TGTGCCAGCAGTTTGGATTCGAGACCCTACAATGAGCAGTTCTTC

J: TRBJ2-4
size: NA
V: TRBV5-3
length: 16
D: TRBD1
CDR3: CARSLKGAKAKNIQYF
DNA: TGTGCCAGAAGCTTGAAGGGGGCGAAGGCCAAAAACATTCAGTACTTC

J: TRBJ2-3
size: NA
V: TRBV29-1
length: 12
D: NA
CDR3: CSVVPVADTQYF
DNA: TGCAGCGTCGTCCCGGTGGCAGATACGCAGTATTTT

J: TRBJ2-1
size: NA
V: TRBV28
length: 11
D: NA
CDR3: CASSSGTWQFF
DNA: TGTGCCAGCAGTTCCGGGACATGGCAGTTCTTC

J: TRBJ1-2
size: NA
V: TRBV28
length: 13
D: NA
CDR3: CASRRTALYGYTF
DNA: TGTGCCAGCAGAAGGACAGCCCTCTATGGCTACACCTTC

J: TRBJ2-1
size: NA
V: TRBV25-1
length: 12
D: NA
CDR3: CASLPRSNEQFF
DNA: TGTGCCAGCCTTCCTCGGAGCAATGAGCAGTTCTTC

J: TRBJ2-1
size: NA
V: TRBV10-3
length: 12
D: NA
CDR3: CAGGTKYNEQFF
DNA: TGTGCCGGCGGGACAAAGTACAATGAGCAGTTCTTC

J: TRBJ2-1
size: NA
V: TRBV7-2
length: 17
D: TRBD2
CDR3: CASSLGGTSGRLIQQFF
DNA: TGTGCCAGCAGCTTAGGGGGGACTAGCGGGAGACTAATCCAGCAGTTCTTC

J: TRBJ2-7
size: NA
V: TRBV6-5
length: 15
D: NA
CDR3: CASTVLGRVNYEQYF
DNA: TGTGCCAGCACCGTACTAGGCAGGGTTAATTACGAGCAGTACTTC

J: TRBJ1-3
size: NA
V: TRBV4-1
length: 14
D: NA
CDR3: CASSPLGVGNTIYF
DNA: TGCGCCAGCAGCCCCCTCGGGGTCGGAAACACCATATATTTT

J: TRBJ2-7
size: NA
V: TRBV28
length: 13
D: NA
CDR3: CASSWDTASEQYF
DNA: TGTGCCAGCAGTTGGGACACGGCTAGCGAGCAGTACTTC

J: TRBJ2-1
size: NA
V: TRBV28
length: 18
D: NA
CDR3: CASSLVAPKRGTYNEQFF
DNA: TGTGCCAGCAGTTTAGTAGCGCCAAAGAGGGGTACCTACAATGAGCAGTTCTTC

J: TRBJ2-1
size: NA
V: TRBV21-1
length: 16
D: NA
CDR3: CASSNPLAGWRNEQFF
DNA: TGTGCCAGCAGCAACCCCCTAGCGGGATGGAGGAATGAGCAGTTCTTC

J: TRBJ1-4
size: few
V: TRBV15
length: 13
D: NA
CDR3: CATGGSANEKLFF
DNA: TGTGCCACCGGAGGGAGTGCTAATGAAAAACTGTTTTTT

J: TRBJ1-2
size: NA
V: TRBV5-1
length: 12
D: NA
CDR3: CASSLGDHGYTF
DNA: TGCGCCAGCAGCTTGGGGGACCATGGCTACACCTTC

J: TRBJ1-2
size: NA
V: TRBV12-5
length: 12
D: NA
CDR3: CASRVFPCGYTF
DNA: TGTGCTAGCAGGGTTTTTCCTTGTGGCTACACCTTC

J: TRBJ1-1
size: NA
V: TRBV5-4
length: 13
D: TRBD1
CDR3: CASSSGGDRDAFF
DNA: TGTGCCAGCAGCTCGGGGGGGGACAGGGACGCTTTCTTT

J: TRBJ1-2
size: NA
V: TRBV9
length: 16
D: NA
CDR3: CASSVDGVVDHYGYTF
DNA: TGTGCCAGCAGCGTAGACGGGGTGGTGGATCACTATGGCTACACCTTC

J: TRBJ2-1
size: NA
V: TRBV2
length: 14
D: NA
CDR3: CASTRGTNNNEQFF
DNA: TGTGCCAGCACCAGGGGAACTAACAACAATGAGCAGTTCTTC

J: TRBJ2-5
size: NA
V: TRBV2
length: 16
D: NA
CDR3: CASSGGRPERSETQYF
DNA: TGTGCCAGCAGTGGGGGTAGGCCTGAAAGGTCCGAGACCCAGTACTTC

J: TRBJ2-7
size: NA
V: TRBV6-1
length: 14
D: TRBD1
CDR3: CASRDRGHSYEQYF
DNA: TGTGCCAGCAGAGACAGGGGGCACTCCTACGAGCAGTACTTC

J: TRBJ2-3
size: once
V: TRBV19
length: 15
D: NA
CDR3: CASSISHQYTDTQYF
DNA: TGTGCCAGTAGTATCTCACACCAGTACACAGATACGCAGTATTTT